Below, 21 T cell receptor beta chains from the same sample are listed, as sequenced in a study of blood T cell repertoires in COVID-19. Assay: immunoSEQ multiplex PCR; the TCRdb copy retains only in-frame clones and omits some. This table holds 60,000 to 70,000 clones, around 85% found once. Sequenced material: peripheral blood. The receptors stem from a woman aged 55-75 years with acute or convalescent COVID-19.

The chain joins TRBV11-3 to TRBJ2-3; the D gene is possibly TRBD2 (6 bases). From germline, CDR1 is SGHNT and CDR2 YENEEA. The CDR3 is 14 amino acids. V was trimmed by 1 base and J by 2 bases, leaving 7 bases between them. CDR3 in amino acids: CASSLGGNTDTQYF. CDR3 bases: TGTGCCAGCAGCTTAGGCGGGAACACAGATACGCAGTATTTT.

This chain uses TRBV24-1 with TRBJ2-1; 10 bases line up with TRBD2. The CDR3 contains 19 residues. V shed 2 bases, J shed 2 bases, and the junction held 11 bases outside the gene matches. Germline lookup yields CDR1 KGHDR and CDR2 SFDVKD. DNA for the CDR3: TGTGCCACCAGTGATTATCGGCTAGCGGGAGTTTCTACCTACAATGAGCAGTTCTTC. Translating it yields CATSDYRLAGVSTYNEQFF.

CDR3 in amino acids: CASRDSDRGFQPQHF. The CDR3 region has the DNA TGTGCCAGCAGAGATTCGGACAGGGGGTTTCAGCCCCAGCATTTT. The chain recombines TRBV6-5 with TRBJ1-5; 10 nucleotides align to TRBD1. J lost 6 bases, V lost 6 bases, and 8 bases had no gene match. This CDR3 spans 15 amino acids. The V gene's germline CDR1 is MNHEY and CDR2 SVGAGI.

The gene calls are TRBV5-4 and TRBJ2-1; TRBD2 matches 8 bases. The CDR3 consists of 15 residues. Trimming took 6 bases from V and 6 from J; bases not matched to a gene: 11. Per the germline V gene, CDR1 is SGHNT and CDR2 is YYREEE (reference sequence). The CDR3 nucleotides are TGTGCCAGCATCCCGGGGGGGGCTAGGGGCAATGAGCAGTTCTTC. Translating gives CASIPGGARGNEQFF.

The rearrangement links TRBV10-3 to TRBJ1-2; 8 nucleotides match TRBD1. CDR1 and CDR2 from the germline V gene are ENHRY and SYGVKD. Losses at the gene ends were 5 bases for V and 0 bases for J; bases not matched to a gene: 11. The CDR3 runs 17 residues. CDR3 DNA sequence: TGTGCCATCAGTCCAGGACAGGGTGGTGGTTCTAACTATGGCTACACCTTC. Its translation: CAISPGQGGGSNYGYTF.

The J gene is TRBJ1-2, the V gene TRBV27; D is possibly TRBD1 (6 bases). The V and J ends lost 2 bases and 4 bases respectively, with 8 bases between them. The CDR3 is 13 amino acids. Germline V lookup: CDR1 MNHEY, CDR2 SMNVEV (reference sequence). CDR3: CASSLTGIYGYTF. Here the CDR3 DNA reads TGTGCCAGCAGTTTAACAGGGATCTATGGCTACACCTTC.

The V and J genes are TRBV2 and TRBJ1-3; tentatively, D is TRBD1 (6 bases). CDR1 is SNHLY, CDR2 FYNNEI, per germline. The CDR3 is made up of 14 amino acids. V was trimmed by 7 bases and J by 4 bases, leaving 14 bases between them. CDR3 sequence reads: CASNPQGTGNTIYF. Written as DNA, the CDR3 is TGTGCCAGCAACCCCCAGGGGACGGGAAACACCATATATTTT.

The rearrangement joins TRBV27 to TRBJ2-3; 8 bases map to TRBD2. V lost 0 bases to trimming and J lost 3 bases; unmatched junction nucleotides: 14. This CDR3 is built from 19 residues. Germline CDR1 reads MNHEY; CDR2 reads SMNVEV (reference sequence). Here the CDR3 reads CASSLSALTGTRKTDTQYF. The CDR3 DNA is TGTGCCAGCAGTTTATCAGCCCTCACCGGGACTAGGAAGACAGATACGCAGTATTTT.

The chain joins TRBV2 to TRBJ1-1; D remains ambiguous. The germline V and J ends were trimmed by 5 bases and 7 bases, with 11 bases remaining between them. CDR1 is SNHLY and CDR2 is FYNNEI in the germline V gene. CDR3 length: 12 amino acids. The CDR3 nucleotides are TGTGCCAGCAGTTCGGGAGGGAGTGAAGCTTTCTTT. As protein: CASSSGGSEAFF.

The chain combines TRBV12-3 or TRBV12-4 with TRBJ1-5, with D unclear. This CDR3 region has 13 residues. Trimming removed 3 bases at V and 6 bases at J, with 9 bases between. CDR3 residues: CASSFSTRQPQHF. The DNA of the CDR3 is TGTGCCAGCAGTTTCTCCACTCGTCAGCCCCAGCATTTT.

The chain carries TRBV7-2 and TRBJ1-2; D possibly corresponds to TRBD1 (5 bases). CDR3 length: 14 amino acids. V was cut by 2 bases and J by 4 bases, with 11 bases left in between. CDR1 SGHTA and CDR2 FQGNSA come from the germline V gene. The CDR3 DNA sequence: TGTGCCAGCAGCTTATCTCAGGGTGCCTATGGCTACACCTTC. It is translated as CASSLSQGAYGYTF. Drawing the rest from reference TRBV7-2 and TRBJ1-2, the complete variable domain is GAGVSQSPSNKVTEKGKDVELRCDPISGHTALYWYRQSLGQGLEFLIYFQGNSAPDKSGLPSDRFSAERTGGSVSTLTIQRTQQEDSAVYLCASSLSQGAYGYTFGSGTRLTVV.

In DNA form, the CDR3 reads TGCAGCGTCACCCCAGGGACAGGGAGGGCTAATGAAAAACTGTTTTTT. This encodes CSVTPGTGRANEKLFF. The rearrangement joins TRBV29-1 to TRBJ1-4, with 9 bases identical to TRBD1. There are 16 residues in the CDR3. Germline V gene data show CDR1 as SQVTM and CDR2 as ANQGSEA. V shed 6 bases, J shed 3 bases, and the junction held 11 bases outside the gene matches.

The CDR3 loop is CASSPLSYTGGNTEAFF. The CDR3 bases are TGTGCCAGCTCACCACTCAGTTATACAGGGGGGAACACTGAAGCTTTCTTT. This chain joins TRBV18 and TRBJ1-1; 8 bases are a match to TRBD1. CDR3 size: 17 residues. CDR1 is KGHSH and CDR2 is LQKENI in the germline V gene. V shed 1 base, J shed 1 base, and the junction held 8 bases outside the gene matches.

This chain connects TRBV4-1 to TRBJ2-7, with 14 bases aligning to TRBD2. Germline V gives CDR1 MGHRA, CDR2 YSYEKL. V shed 4 bases and J 6 bases; nucleotides not matched to a gene: 8. There are 16 residues in the CDR3. CDR3 bases: TGCGCCAGCAGCCCGGGGACTAGCGGGAGAACGGGCGAGCAGTACTTC. Its translation: CASSPGTSGRTGEQYF.

V and J are TRBV10-3 and TRBJ2-1; 8 nucleotides match TRBD2. This CDR3 is 13 amino acids long. Germline lookup yields CDR1 ENHRY and CDR2 SYGVKD. The trim removed 3 bases at V and 7 bases at J, leaving 2 bases unmatched. The CDR3 DNA follows: TGTGCCATCAGTGATGGCGGGAGGAATGAGCAGTTCTTC. This encodes CAISDGGRNEQFF.

The chain has TRBV2 and TRBJ2-2, with TRBD2 matching over 8 bases. Germline lookup yields CDR1 SNHLY and CDR2 FYNNEI. There are 14 residues in the CDR3. V lost 3 bases, J lost 9 bases, and 6 bases stayed unmatched. CDR3 bases: TGTGCCAGCAGTGACCGGACTAGCCCTCGGGAGCTGTTTTTT. Translation: CASSDRTSPRELFF.

This chain joins TRBV11-1 and TRBJ1-1; 8 bases align to TRBD1. CDR1 is SGHAT and CDR2 is FQDESV in the germline V gene (reference sequence). The CDR3 is 13 residues long. The J segment lost 5 bases and the V segment lost 4 bases, leaving 3 bases of the junction unmatched. Here the CDR3 DNA reads TGTGCCAGCAGCTATCGACAGGGGACTGAAGCTTTCTTT. Amino acid sequence: CASSYRQGTEAFF.

The count of this clone is one. The J gene is TRBJ1-6, the V gene TRBV2, with D maybe TRBD1 (5 bases). V was cut by 7 bases and J by 10 bases, with 17 bases left in between. Germline lookup yields CDR1 SNHLY and CDR2 FYNNEI. The CDR3 sequence is 14 residues long. The CDR3 region is CASNLKGFNSPLHF. For the CDR3, the DNA is TGTGCCAGCAATTTAAAGGGGTTTAACTCACCCCTCCACTTT.

The rearrangement joins TRBV15 to TRBJ2-1, with 15 bases fitting TRBD2. The CDR3 is made up of 16 amino acids. V lost 4 bases to trimming and J lost 5 bases; unmatched junction nucleotides: 3. The germline gives CDR1 LNHNV, CDR2 YYDKDF (reference sequence). The CDR3 reads CATSKGLAGGDNEQFF. The DNA for the CDR3 is TGTGCCACCAGCAAGGGACTAGCGGGAGGTGACAATGAGCAGTTCTTC.

This clone was detected a few times. This sequence joins TRBV9 and TRBJ2-1, with TRBD2 matching 10 bases. The V gene's germline CDR1 is SGDLS and CDR2 YYNGEE. The V segment lost 1 base and the J segment 4 bases; nucleotides outside the gene matches: 5. The CDR3 length is 16 residues. CDR3 residues: CASSVFGLAAYNEQFF. CDR3 coding DNA: TGTGCCAGCAGCGTATTTGGACTAGCGGCTTACAATGAGCAGTTCTTC.

The genes are TRBV2 and TRBJ1-6, with D tentatively TRBD1 (6 bases). CDR3 length equals 14 residues. The germline V gene encodes CDR1 SNHLY and CDR2 FYNNEI. V lost 6 bases and J lost 9, with 15 bases in between. The CDR3 DNA follows: TGTGCCAGCAGGAGAAACAGGGATATTTCACCCCTCCACTTT. Translated: CASRRNRDISPLHF.